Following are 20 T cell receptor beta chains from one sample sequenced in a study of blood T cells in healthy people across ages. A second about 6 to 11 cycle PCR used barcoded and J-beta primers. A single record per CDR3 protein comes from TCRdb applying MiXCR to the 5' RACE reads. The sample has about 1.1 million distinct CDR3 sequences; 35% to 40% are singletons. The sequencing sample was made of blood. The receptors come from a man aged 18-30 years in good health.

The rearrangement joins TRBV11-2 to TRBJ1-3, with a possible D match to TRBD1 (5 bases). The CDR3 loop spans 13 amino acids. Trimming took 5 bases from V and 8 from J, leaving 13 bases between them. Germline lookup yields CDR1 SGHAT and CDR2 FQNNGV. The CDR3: CASSLSLGDTIYF. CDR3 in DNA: TGTGCCAGCAGCCTCTCTCTAGGGGACACCATATATTTT.

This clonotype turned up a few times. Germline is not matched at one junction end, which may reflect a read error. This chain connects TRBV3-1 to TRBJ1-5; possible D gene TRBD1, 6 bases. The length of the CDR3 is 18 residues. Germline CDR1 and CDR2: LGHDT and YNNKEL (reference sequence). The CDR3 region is CASSQESPDRYSNQPQHF. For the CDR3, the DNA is TGTGCCAGCAGCCAAGAATCCCCCGACAGGTATAGCAATCAACCCCAGCATTTT.

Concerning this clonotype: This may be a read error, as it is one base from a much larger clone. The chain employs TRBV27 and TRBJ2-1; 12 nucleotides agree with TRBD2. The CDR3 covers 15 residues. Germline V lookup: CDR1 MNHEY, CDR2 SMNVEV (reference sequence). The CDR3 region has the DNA TGTGCCGGCAGTCAGACTAGCGGGGGCTACAATGAGCAGTTCTTC. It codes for CAGSQTSGGYNEQFF.

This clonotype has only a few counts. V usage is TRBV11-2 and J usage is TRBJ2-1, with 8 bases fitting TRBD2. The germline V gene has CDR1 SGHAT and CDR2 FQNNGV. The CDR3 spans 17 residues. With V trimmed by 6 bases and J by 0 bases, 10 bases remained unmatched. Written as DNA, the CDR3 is TGTGCCAGCAGTTATAACAGCGGGGGATACTCCTACAATGAGCAGTTCTTC. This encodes CASSYNSGGYSYNEQFF.

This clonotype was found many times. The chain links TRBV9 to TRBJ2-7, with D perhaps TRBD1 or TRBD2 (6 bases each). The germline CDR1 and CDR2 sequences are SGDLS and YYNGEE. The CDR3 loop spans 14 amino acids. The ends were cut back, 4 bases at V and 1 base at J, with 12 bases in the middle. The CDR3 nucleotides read TGTGCCAGCAGCCCTAGGGGGGTTTCCTACGAGCAGTACTTC. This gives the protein CASSPRGVSYEQYF. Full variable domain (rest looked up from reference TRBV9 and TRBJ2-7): DSGVTQTPKHLITATGQRVTLRCSPRSGDLSVYWYQQSLDQGLQFLIQYYNGEERAKGNILERFSAQQFPDLHSELNLSSLELGDSALYFCASSPRGVSYEQYFGPGTRLTVT.

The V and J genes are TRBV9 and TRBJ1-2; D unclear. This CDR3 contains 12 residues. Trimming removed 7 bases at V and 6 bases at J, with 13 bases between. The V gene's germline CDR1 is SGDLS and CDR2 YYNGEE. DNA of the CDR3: TGTGCCAGCGGGCGGACGGTGGATGGCTACACCTTC. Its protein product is CASGRTVDGYTF.

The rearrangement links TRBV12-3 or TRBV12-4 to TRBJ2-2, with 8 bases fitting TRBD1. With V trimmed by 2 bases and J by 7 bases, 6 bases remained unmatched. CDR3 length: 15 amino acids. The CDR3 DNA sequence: TGTGCCAGCAGTTTAAGGCAGGGGGCGGTCGGGGAGCTGTTTTTT. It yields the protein CASSLRQGAVGELFF.

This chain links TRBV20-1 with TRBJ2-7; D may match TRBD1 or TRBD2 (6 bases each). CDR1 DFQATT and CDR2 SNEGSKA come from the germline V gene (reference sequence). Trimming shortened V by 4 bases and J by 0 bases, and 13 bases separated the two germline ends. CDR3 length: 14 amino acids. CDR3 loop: CSAMSGGNSYEQYF. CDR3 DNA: TGCAGTGCTATGTCCGGGGGCAACTCCTACGAGCAGTACTTC.

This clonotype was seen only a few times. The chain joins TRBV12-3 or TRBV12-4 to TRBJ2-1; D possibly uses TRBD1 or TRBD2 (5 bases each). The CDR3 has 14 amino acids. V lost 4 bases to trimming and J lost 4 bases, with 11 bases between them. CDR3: CASSWDGGYNEQFF. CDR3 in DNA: TGTGCCAGCAGTTGGGATGGGGGATACAATGAGCAGTTCTTC.

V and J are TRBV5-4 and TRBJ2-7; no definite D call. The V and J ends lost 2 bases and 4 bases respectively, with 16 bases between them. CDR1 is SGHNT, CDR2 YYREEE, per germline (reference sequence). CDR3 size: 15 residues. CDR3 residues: CASSLMMTDPYEQYF. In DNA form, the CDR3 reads TGTGCCAGCAGCTTAATGATGACGGACCCGTACGAGCAGTACTTC.

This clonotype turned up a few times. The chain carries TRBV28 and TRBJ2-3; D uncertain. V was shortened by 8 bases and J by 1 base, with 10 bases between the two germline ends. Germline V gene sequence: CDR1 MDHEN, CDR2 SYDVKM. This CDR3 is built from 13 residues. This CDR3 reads CASVQSGTDTQYF. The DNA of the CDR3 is TGTGCCAGCGTTCAGAGCGGCACAGATACGCAGTATTTT.

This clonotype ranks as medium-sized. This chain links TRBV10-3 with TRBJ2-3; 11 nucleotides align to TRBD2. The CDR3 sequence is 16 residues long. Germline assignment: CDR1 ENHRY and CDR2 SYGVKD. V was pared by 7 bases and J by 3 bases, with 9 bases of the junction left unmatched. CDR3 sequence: CAITLASGGKTDTQYF. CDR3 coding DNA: TGTGCCATCACTCTGGCTAGCGGGGGGAAGACAGATACGCAGTATTTT.

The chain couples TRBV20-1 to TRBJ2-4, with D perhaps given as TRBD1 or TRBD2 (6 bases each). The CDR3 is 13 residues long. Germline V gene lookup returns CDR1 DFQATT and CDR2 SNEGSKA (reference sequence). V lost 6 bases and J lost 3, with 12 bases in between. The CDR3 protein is CSAEGHGKNIQYF. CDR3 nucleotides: TGCAGTGCGGAGGGACACGGCAAAAACATTCAGTACTTC.

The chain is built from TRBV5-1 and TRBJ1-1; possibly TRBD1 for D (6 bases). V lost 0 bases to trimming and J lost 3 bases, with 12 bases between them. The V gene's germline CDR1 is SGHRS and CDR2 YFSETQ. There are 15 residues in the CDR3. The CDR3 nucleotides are TGCGCCAGCAGCTTGGTTACGGGGGCGGACACTGAAGCTTTCTTT. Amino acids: CASSLVTGADTEAFF.

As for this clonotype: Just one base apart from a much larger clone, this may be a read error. CDR3 amino acids: CARRPGQANYGYTF. For the CDR3, the DNA is TGTGCCAGAAGACCTGGACAGGCGAACTATGGCTACACCTTC. The genes are TRBV12-3 or TRBV12-4 and TRBJ1-2; 7 positions agree with TRBD1. V lost 9 bases to trimming and J lost 2 bases; unmatched junction nucleotides: 9. The CDR3 totals 14 residues.

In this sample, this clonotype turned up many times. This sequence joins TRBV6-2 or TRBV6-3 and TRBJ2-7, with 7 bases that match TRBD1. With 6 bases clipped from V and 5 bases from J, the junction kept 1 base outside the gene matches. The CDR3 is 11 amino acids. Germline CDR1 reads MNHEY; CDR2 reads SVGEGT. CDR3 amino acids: CASSDRDEQYF. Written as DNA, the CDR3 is TGTGCCAGCAGCGACAGGGACGAGCAGTACTTC.

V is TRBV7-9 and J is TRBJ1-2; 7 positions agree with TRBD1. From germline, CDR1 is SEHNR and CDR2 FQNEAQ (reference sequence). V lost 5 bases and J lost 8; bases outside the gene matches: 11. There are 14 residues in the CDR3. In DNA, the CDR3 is TGTGCCAGCAGCGGACTACAGGGGCGAGAGGGCTACACCTTC. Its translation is CASSGLQGREGYTF.

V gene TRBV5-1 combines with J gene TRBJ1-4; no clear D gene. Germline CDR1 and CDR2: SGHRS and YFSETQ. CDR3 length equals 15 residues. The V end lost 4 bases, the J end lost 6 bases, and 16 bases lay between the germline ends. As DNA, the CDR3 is TGCGCCAGCAGCAGGACGGTCCCTGAGGATGAAAAACTGTTTTTT. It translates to CASSRTVPEDEKLFF.

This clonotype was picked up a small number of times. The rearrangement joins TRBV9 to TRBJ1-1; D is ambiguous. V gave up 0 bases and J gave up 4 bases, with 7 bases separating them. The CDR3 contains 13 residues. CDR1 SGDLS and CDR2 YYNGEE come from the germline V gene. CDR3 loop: CASSVGPSTEAFF. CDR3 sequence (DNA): TGTGCCAGCAGCGTAGGACCATCCACTGAAGCTTTCTTT.

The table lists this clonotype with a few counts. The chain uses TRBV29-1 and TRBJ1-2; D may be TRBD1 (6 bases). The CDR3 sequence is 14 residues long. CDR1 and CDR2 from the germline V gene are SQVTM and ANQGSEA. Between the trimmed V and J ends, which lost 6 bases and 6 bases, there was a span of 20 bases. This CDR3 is CSVDKSTGTDGYTF. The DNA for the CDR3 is TGCAGCGTAGATAAGTCGACAGGTACGGATGGCTACACCTTC.